This TCR beta chain was sequenced for a study of cytomegalovirus exposure and HLA in healthy donors (dated by TCRdb to about 2017). In the study overall: In an earlier analysis of 587 of the donors, around 300 Gb of sequence data and 90 million to 120 million unique TCR beta sequences from about 179 million T cells were reported. Roughly 300 gigabases of sequencing data and approximately 85 million unique TCR sequences were included in an early release covering several hundred HLA-typed donors. Of the approximately 400 genotyped donors, 75% to 85% were placed in the genetic ancestry cluster associated with self-reported Caucasian donors. The study was designed to test whether signatures of past pathogen exposure could be identified by cataloging public T cell receptors. The study profiled the T cell repertoires of 666 subjects by immunosequencing and related them to cytomegalovirus serostatus. Along with the approximately 650-subject first cohort, a separate validation cohort of over 90 different subjects was used. To predict cytomegalovirus infection status, the study brought together high-throughput TCR immunosequencing, statistical association of individual TCRs with disease status, and machine learning. In a later analysis, previously published TCR beta repertoires from 670 or so donors were re-analyzed and high-resolution HLA genotyping was added so that TCR occurrence patterns could be studied. In the later analysis, no new phenotypic data were used to find candidate immune exposures; instead, reliance was placed on TCR beta sequences and their occurrence across donors. In an earlier analysis of around 540 of the donors, high-throughput TCR beta sequencing was used to judge whether each TCR beta V gene segment behaved as functional or pseudogenic. Donor age, sex, ethnicity and CMV serostatus were compiled together with the repertoire data. A later genetic analysis took genome-wide SNP genotypes for about 65% of the roughly 670 donors and used that subset as a discovery cohort. All discovery cohort repertoires had been generated using a single sequencing platform. HLA typing covered class I and class II loci at four-digit resolution. Typing coverage differed by locus: A, B, C, DRB1 and DQB1 were typed in roughly 620-640 donors, DQA1 in approximately 520, DPA1 in 606, and DPB1 in about 450. Four to six DR-DQ haplotypes were handled as single units for association and clustering, since linkage in the cohort was strong. Among roughly 400 genotyped donors of the cohort, an average of roughly 230,000 unique TCR beta nucleotide sequences was sequenced per donor, of which about 18% were non-productive.

Beyond this particular receptor, the publication reports: An earlier analysis of roughly 570 of the donors showed that most TCR beta V segments appeared in productive rearrangements either about 90% or about 30% of the time, which broadly matched IMGT annotations. A later analysis associated about 17,000 TCR beta sequences with specific HLA alleles at a false discovery rate of 0.05. Presence/absence analyses assumed roughly uniform sequencing depth across donors, an assumption that may not hold. In a later analysis, HLA-associated TCR beta chains were found to be more clonally expanded and to have lower generation probabilities than equally common non-associated chains. Most CMV-associated TCR beta chains appeared to be HLA-restricted in a later analysis, and the HLA associations seemed to be driven largely by CMV exposure. A cluster of highly shared sequence variants was judged likely to be a technical artifact of the sequencing pipeline. In this cohort, only TCR beta chains were sequenced, and detectable features were limited by the absence of alpha or paired-chain data. The classifier was reported to diagnose cytomegalovirus status with high specificity and sensitivity in both the original and validation cohorts. For the cohort, immune exposure information was limited to CMV serostatus. The earlier analysis of 587 of the donors excluded around 17 rarely observed V segments, including chromosome 9 orphons, because counts were too low. The 87-base-pair reads could not distinguish some IMGT-functional V segments, including TRBV6-2 and TRBV6-3, so those segments were excluded. It was suggested by the authors that the approach could potentially be generalized to other disease states and immunological phenotypes. Three of the identified cytomegalovirus-associated TCR beta chains were confirmed in vitro to be specific for cytomegalovirus antigens. In the study, some 180 TCR beta chains were listed as associated with cytomegalovirus. In a later analysis, the rate of TCR association differed among HLA loci, with DRB1 alleles having the most associated TCRs and HLA-C alleles having the fewest. Most TCR sequences were observed very rarely across donors, whereas some public TCRs were present in many individuals. When HLA alleles, especially DR and DQ, strongly co-occurred, attributing TCR associations to individual alleles was difficult. In a later genetic analysis, a missense DCLRE1C variant was associated with V-gene and J-gene trimming of TCR beta chains, and the association was replicated in an independent cohort. A further reported finding was that TCR beta sequences accurately predicted the HLA-A and HLA-B alleles for most subjects in the first cohort. Several of the top co-occurrence clusters appeared to be linked to parvovirus B19, influenza, CMV and Epstein-Barr virus, according to a later analysis. Linkage disequilibrium might explain the correlated functional status among segregating V segments, but an unknown experimental factor could not be excluded. Because some donors lacked HLA typing at each locus, the association tests relied only on the typed subset. Compared with the roughly 670-donor mean, donors in an Asian-associated ancestry cluster had fewer N-insertions in productive TCRs, according to a later genetic analysis.

Library generation was performed with the immunoSEQ multiplex PCR assay. A mixture of 60 forward primers for TCR Vbeta segments and 13 reverse primers for TCR Jbeta segments was used in the multiplex PCR. The CDR3 region of rearranged TCR beta genes was amplified from genomic DNA by a multiplex PCR assay. Amplified TCR beta libraries were sequenced as 87-base-pair reads on the Illumina HiSeq System. Per the source publication's procedure: A later analysis counted some 74 million unique TCR beta chains across the roughly 700 repertoires, and roughly 11 million of these chains were shared by at least two donors. A nearest-neighbor algorithm error-corrected the raw reads and collapsed the reads into unique sequences, merging closely related sequences to remove PCR and sequencing errors. V, D and J gene segments were assigned by aligning CDR3 sequences to IMGT reference sequences. Each retained sequence needed at least a six-nucleotide match to both a V gene segment and a J gene segment. A rearrangement counted as productive if the CDR3 had no stop codons and remained in frame with V and J, and every other rearrangement counted as non-productive. CDR3 was defined according to IMGT convention as the region running from the second conserved V-encoded cysteine to the conserved J-encoded phenylalanine. In an earlier analysis of more than 550 of the donors, sequences lacking an unambiguous match to a single V gene segment were excluded. In an earlier analysis of around 590 of the donors, a V segment was called functional when productive rearrangements were above 56.7%, and segregating when the standard deviation between donors exceeded 5%. A statistical classification framework was developed to diagnose cytomegalovirus status using the catalog of TCR beta chain sequences. In a later analysis, V and J genes were assigned by comparing TCR nucleotide sequences against IMGT/GENE-DB human TR gene sequences. The TCRdist pipeline was used in a later analysis to assign CDR3 sequences and most-parsimonious VDJ recombination scenarios. In a later analysis, each TCR beta chain was defined by its CDR3 amino acid sequence together with its V-gene family, and reads without a unique V-gene family were excluded. A later analysis removed 600 or so highly shared, low-generation-probability nucleotide sequences to deal with suspected cross-contamination and a sequencing artifact. In a later analysis, a clonal expansion index was calculated for each public chain from normalized within-repertoire ranks of inferred template counts. In a later analysis, generation probabilities were computed using a VDJ recombination model fitted to out-of-frame rearrangements, and the results were checked against IGoR. In a later analysis, hypergeometric tests were used to score TCR-TCR, TCR-HLA and TCR-CMV co-occurrence, with a repertoire-size bias correction applied to TCR pairs. In a later analysis, false discovery rates were estimated by permuting HLA or CMV assignments 20 times. In a later analysis, co-occurring TCRs were grouped using DBSCAN, and TCRdist sequence similarity was added for clustering within HLA-allele-positive subsets. For co-occurrence clustering, repertoires with fewer than 30,000 or more than 120,000 public chains were excluded, along with roughly 5 repertoires with anomalous nucleotide sharing. TCRdb carries this immuneACCESS record with in-frame sequences only. Its versions omit some clonotypes, under half of them owing to an unresolved V gene in the studies checked, with the rest unexplained. V and J calls and clone size are as listed in that table; D and trimming were resolved from the DNA. In this sample the table shows around 110,000 clones, about four fifths of which occur a single time. Jointly, the top ten make up about 3% of the sample.

The CDR3 runs 14 residues from the cysteine to the phenylalanine. The DNA shown is the 42-base CDR3, in frame from base 1. From a lookup of the germline V gene, CDR1 and CDR2 are MNHEY and SVGAGI. Here V drops 0 bases and J drops 7 bases, and the junction holds 4 bases not matched to any gene. About this clone itself: Its antigen is currently not known. Nothing much larger sits one base from this clone, and base qualities are not available.

The cohort comprised around 690 healthy bone marrow donors. At the time of sampling, every cohort member was nominally healthy, though immune exposures that went unrecorded were likely present. The donor was CMV seropositive and belonged to the group of 250 to 350 seropositive cohort members. Every donor gave a peripheral blood sample, and the peripheral blood mononuclear cells from that sample were used for TCR beta sequencing. Genomic DNA extraction from the blood cell samples was performed with the Qiagen DNeasy Blood Extraction Kit. What was sequenced was PBMCs. The receptor chain draws on TRBV6-5 and TRBJ1-2, and TRBD1 matches 8 of the central bases. This TCR came from a woman younger than 35 in good health and CMV-seropositive. The DNA sequence is TGTGCCAGCAGTTACTCCGGGACAGGCCCTGGCTACACCTTC. It specifies CASSYSGTGPGYTF.